Listed here is a single T cell receptor beta chain. What it binds is not known. Libraries were prepared by immunoSEQ multiplex PCR; TCRdb keeps only in-frame clonotypes and omits some of them. The table shows about 2.2 million clones, with just over 90% occurring only once. The data derive from a study of shared clonotypes between healthy human individuals. The study, taken as a whole, reports: The represented genetic and exposure-history diversity was limited by the small number of donors.

The CDR3 totals 13 residues. With 10 bases removed from V and 3 bases from J, the gap between germline ends came to 15 bases. Per the germline V gene, CDR1 is SGHNT and CDR2 is YYREEE (reference sequence). Positive CCR7 selection of CD45RO-negative cells yielded the naive CD8 cells, and terminally differentiated effector memory CD45RA+ cells were excluded. Donors comprised only Caucasian adults living in Nashville, Tennessee. V gene TRBV5-4 combines with J gene TRBJ2-3; D uncertain. This clonotype originated in a man between 18 and 29 years old in good health. Some clones in this sample may be carry-over from other donors' samples. Sequencing was done on a sample of naive CD8+ T cells from PBMCs. The DNA of the CDR3 is TGTGCCGGCAAAACCCGGCCGACAGATACGCAGTATTTT. Translating it yields CAGKTRPTDTQYF.